The entry below gives a single T cell receptor (beta chain) sequence along with its context. These data come from a study of blood T cell repertoires in COVID-19. The overall study: PBMCs, B-cell-depleted T cells, or T cells were the source of the cDNA or gDNA that made up the material.

Measured with immunoSEQ multiplex PCR; TCRdb has only the in-frame clones, and not every one. The data contain under 250,000 clones, 88% of them seen just once; the ten biggest clones take up roughly 1.4%. V lost 7 bases and J 3 bases, leaving 14 bases between the germline ends. This CDR3 is 14 amino acids long. The germline V gene has CDR1 SNHLY and CDR2 FYNNEI. This TCR was recovered from a man older than 75 with acute or convalescent COVID-19. This sequence joins TRBV2 and TRBJ2-3; D is possibly TRBD2 (6 bases). Material for sequencing was peripheral blood. The CDR3 nucleotides read TGTGCCAGCACCTCCTGGGGACTGACAGATACGCAGTATTTT. Translation: CASTSWGLTDTQYF. Full variable domain (outside the CDR3, taken from reference TRBV2 and TRBJ2-3): EPEVTQTPSHQVTQMGQEVILRCVPISNHLYFYWYRQILGQKVEFLVSFYNNEISEKSEIFDDQFSVERPDGSNFTLKIRSTKLEDSAMYFCASTSWGLTDTQYFGPGTRLTVL.